The 32 T cell receptor beta chains presented below share a single source sample, sequenced in a study of cytomegalovirus exposure and HLA in healthy donors. A multiplex PCR was run with 60 Vbeta primers and 13 Jbeta primers. The protocol was immunoSEQ multiplex PCR, while the TCRdb copy is restricted to in-frame clones and leaves out a portion. Counted here are over 150,000 clones, roughly 88% occurring once; the ten biggest clones make up 0.95% to 1.5%. The specimen sequenced was PBMCs. The receptors were gathered from a girl aged 2 to 9 in good health and CMV-seropositive.

The chain has TRBV11-1 and TRBJ1-5; tentative D call: TRBD1 (5 bases). The germline V gene has CDR1 SGHAT and CDR2 FQDESV (reference sequence). The CDR3 is 13 residues long. The V and J ends lost 5 bases and 3 bases respectively, with 8 bases between them. The CDR3 region has the DNA TGTGCCAGCAGCGGAGGGGTCAATCAGCCCCAGCATTTT. This sequence encodes CASSGGVNQPQHF.

This sequence joins TRBV5-1 and TRBJ1-1, with TRBD1 as a possible D gene (5 bases). This CDR3 contains 14 residues. The germline gives CDR1 SGHRS, CDR2 YFSETQ. Trimming left V 4 bases short and J 6 bases short, with 16 bases between. DNA of the CDR3: TGCGCCAGCAGCATGGGACTGGGGGGAGCTGAAGCTTTCTTT. Protein product: CASSMGLGGAEAFF.

The V gene is TRBV5-1, the J gene TRBJ2-1, with TRBD2 matching 11 bases. Germline-derived CDR1 and CDR2 are SGHRS and YFSETQ. V lost 8 bases and J lost 5; bases outside the gene matches: 6. The CDR3 sequence is 14 residues long. CDR3 in amino acids: CASKGTSGHNEQFF. In nucleotides, the CDR3 is TGCGCCAGTAAGGGGACTAGCGGCCACAATGAGCAGTTCTTC.

Details on this clone: Other DNA sequences in this sample translate to the same CDR3. V usage is TRBV11-2 and J usage is TRBJ1-3, with D uncertain. The V and J ends lost 5 bases and 0 bases respectively, with 8 bases between them. Germline V gene lookup returns CDR1 SGHAT and CDR2 FQNNGV. The CDR3 length is 14 residues. CDR3 coding DNA: TGTGCCAGCAGCCCACTTGCCTCTGGAAACACCATATATTTT. This codes for CASSPLASGNTIYF. The variable domain in full, completed from reference TRBV11-2 and TRBJ1-3, reads EAGVAQSPRYKIIEKRQSVAFWCNPISGHATLYWYQQILGQGPKLLIQFQNNGVVDDSQLPKDRFSAERLKGVDSTLKIQPAKLEDSAVYLCASSPLASGNTIYFGEGSWLTVV.

J is TRBJ2-7 and V is TRBV9, with D maybe TRBD1 (5 bases). Germline CDR1 is SGDLS and CDR2 is YYNGEE. This CDR3 has 15 residues. V was clipped by 0 bases and J by 2 bases, with 12 bases between them. The CDR3, as DNA: TGTGCCAGCAGCGTAGCACCCCAGACAGCCTACGAGCAGTACTTC. Translating gives CASSVAPQTAYEQYF.

This chain links TRBV7-6 with TRBJ2-2, with 9 positions matching TRBD1. Trimming cost V 3 bases and J 7 bases; bases outside gene matches: 6. The germline V gene encodes CDR1 SGHVS and CDR2 FNYEAQ. The CDR3 spans 15 residues. This chain's CDR3 is CASSFQGQGGGELFF. The CDR3 DNA is TGTGCCAGCAGCTTCCAGGGACAGGGCGGCGGGGAGCTGTTTTTT.

This clone was seen a single time. This chain joins TRBV2 and TRBJ2-1, with TRBD2 matching 14 bases. Germline-derived CDR1 and CDR2 are SNHLY and FYNNEI. This CDR3 comprises 16 residues. Trimming at V came to 4 bases and at J to 2 bases, leaving 1 base not matched to a gene. CDR3 in DNA: TGTGCCAGCAGTGGACTAGCGGGGGGGCCCTACAATGAGCAGTTCTTC. Translation: CASSGLAGGPYNEQFF.

This chain connects TRBV9 to TRBJ2-3, with D hard to call. Germline lookup yields CDR1 SGDLS and CDR2 YYNGEE. CDR3 length equals 14 residues. V lost 4 bases and J lost 0, with 9 bases in between. The CDR3: CASSPPTSTDTQYF. DNA of the CDR3: TGTGCCAGCAGCCCACCCACTAGCACAGATACGCAGTATTTT.

J is TRBJ1-1 and V is TRBV27; the match to TRBD1 covers 8 bases. V gave up 8 bases and J gave up 7 bases; unmatched junction bases: 12. Germline V gives CDR1 MNHEY, CDR2 SMNVEV (reference sequence). The CDR3 extends over 14 amino acids. CDR3 coding DNA: TGTGCCAGCCAGGGGGCTCAAAGGGGATTTGAAGCTTTCTTT. The encoded protein is CASQGAQRGFEAFF.

V is TRBV19 and J is TRBJ1-2; D is unclear. CDR1 and CDR2 from the germline V gene are LNHDA and SQIVND (reference sequence). The CDR3 loop spans 11 amino acids. V was clipped by 8 bases and J by 8 bases, with 12 bases between them. CDR3 region: CASGPTVGYTF. As DNA, the CDR3 is TGTGCCAGTGGCCCTACAGTGGGCTACACCTTC.

The V call is TRBV5-1, the J call TRBJ2-7; 9 nucleotides line up with TRBD1. CDR3 size: 14 residues. With V trimmed by 3 bases and J by 5 bases, 6 bases remained unmatched. The germline gives CDR1 SGHRS, CDR2 YFSETQ. In nucleotides, the CDR3 is TGCGCCAGCAGCTCACAGGGGGCGCAGAACGAGCAGTACTTC. Translating gives CASSSQGAQNEQYF.

The chain recombines TRBV25-1 with TRBJ2-1, with TRBD1 matching 7 bases. This CDR3 contains 16 residues. CDR1 and CDR2 from the germline V gene are MGHDK and SYGVNS. The V gene end was trimmed by 1 base and the J gene end by 0 bases; junction bases not matched to a gene: 3. Here the CDR3 DNA reads TGTGCCAGCAGTGAATCGGCAGGGGGCTCCTACAATGAGCAGTTCTTC. This sequence encodes CASSESAGGSYNEQFF.

This chain uses TRBV5-1 with TRBJ1-6; TRBD1 matches at 8 bases. This CDR3 spans 15 amino acids. CDR1 is SGHRS, CDR2 YFSETQ, per germline. V lost 4 bases and J lost 6; bases outside the gene matches: 6. This CDR3 is CASSPDRASNSPLHF. For the CDR3, the DNA is TGCGCCAGCAGCCCGGACAGGGCAAGTAATTCACCCCTCCACTTT.

This clone was detected only a few times. The rearrangement links TRBV5-1 to TRBJ1-2; 9 bases are shared with TRBD1. CDR3 size: 15 residues. Germline CDR1 reads SGHRS; CDR2 reads YFSETQ. V dropped 5 bases and J dropped 3; count of bases not matched to a gene: 8. The CDR3 DNA is TGCGCCAGCAGAATTGACAGGGGGAAGTACTATGGCTACACCTTC. It translates to CASRIDRGKYYGYTF.

The V gene is TRBV9, the J gene TRBJ1-6; D possibly corresponds to TRBD1 (5 bases). Trimming cost V 1 base and J 6 bases, with 8 bases left between them. There are 14 residues in the CDR3. Germline V gene sequence: CDR1 SGDLS, CDR2 YYNGEE. CDR3 in DNA: TGTGCCAGCAGCGTAAGGGGTGGTAATTCACCCCTCCACTTT. Protein sequence: CASSVRGGNSPLHF.

The rearrangement links TRBV7-9 to TRBJ2-7; D might be TRBD1 (5 bases). CDR3 length: 15 amino acids. Per germline, CDR1 SEHNR and CDR2 FQNEAQ (reference sequence). The V end lost 5 bases, the J end lost 3 bases, and 17 bases lay between the germline ends. The CDR3 loop is CASSPGRRAYYEQYF. CDR3 nucleotides: TGTGCCAGCAGCCCTGGGCGCAGGGCCTACTACGAGCAGTACTTC.

This clone was detected once. The chain recombines TRBV5-6 with TRBJ2-2, with D uncertain. This CDR3 has 15 residues. In germline, CDR1 is SGHDT, CDR2 YYEEEE. The ends were cut back, 4 bases at V and 2 bases at J, with 12 bases in the middle. Here the CDR3 reads CASSAYLLNTGELFF. The CDR3 DNA follows: TGTGCCAGCAGCGCTTACTTACTTAACACCGGGGAGCTGTTTTTT.

CDR3 sequence: CASSLRGKLGGEQYF. The CDR3 DNA sequence: TGTGCCAGCAGCTTGAGGGGGAAACTCGGTGGCGAGCAGTACTTC. The chain couples TRBV5-4 to TRBJ2-7; weak D call: TRBD1 (6 bases). The CDR3 runs to 15 residues. V was pared by 1 base and J by 6 bases, with 17 bases between. The germline gives CDR1 SGHNT, CDR2 YYREEE (reference sequence).

V gene TRBV5-5 combines with J gene TRBJ2-2, with a weak D call TRBD2 (5 bases). Germline values: CDR1 SGHKS, CDR2 YYEKEE (reference sequence). This CDR3 region has 15 residues. Between the trimmed V and J ends, which lost 6 bases and 7 bases, there was a span of 19 bases. The CDR3 loop reads CASNKLFGLSGELFF. The DNA for the CDR3 is TGTGCCAGCAACAAGCTTTTTGGACTGAGCGGGGAGCTGTTTTTT.

The rearrangement links TRBV6-1 to TRBJ2-7; tentatively, D is TRBD1 (5 bases). Trimming removed 9 bases from V and 0 bases from J, with 12 bases in between. The CDR3 covers 13 residues. The V gene's germline CDR1 is MNHNS and CDR2 SASEGT. The CDR3 DNA sequence: TGTGCCAGTGCACACAGGAGCTCCTACGAGCAGTACTTC. Translating gives CASAHRSSYEQYF.

The chain has TRBV28 and TRBJ2-2, with D possibly matching TRBD2 (6 bases). The CDR3 is made up of 16 amino acids. Germline lookup yields CDR1 MDHEN and CDR2 SYDVKM. V lost 3 bases and J 4 bases, leaving 15 bases between the germline ends. CDR3 nucleotides: TGTGCCAGCAGTTTTTCACCCGCGGGGATCACCGGGGAGCTGTTTTTT. Protein sequence: CASSFSPAGITGELFF.

The rearrangement links TRBV5-1 to TRBJ1-1; D may be TRBD1 (5 bases). V was trimmed by 2 bases and J by 0 bases, leaving 11 bases between them. Per the germline V gene, CDR1 is SGHRS and CDR2 is YFSETQ. The CDR3 has 15 residues. CDR3 sequence (DNA): TGCGCCAGCAGCTTCGTCGACAGCCTGAACACTGAAGCTTTCTTT. Its translation: CASSFVDSLNTEAFF.

The chain joins TRBV6-1 to TRBJ2-7, with 7 nucleotides matching TRBD2. This CDR3 comprises 14 residues. V was clipped by 0 bases and J by 4 bases; unmatched bases: 3. Germline-derived CDR1 and CDR2 are MNHNS and SASEGT. The CDR3 sequence is CASSEARGGYEQYF. CDR3 nucleotide sequence: TGTGCCAGCAGTGAAGCGAGGGGAGGGTACGAGCAGTACTTC.

This clone was seen just once. The V gene is TRBV11-3, the J gene TRBJ2-5; 7 positions match TRBD2. Trimming took 3 bases from V and 5 from J; bases not matched to a gene: 9. Germline CDR1 and CDR2: SGHNT and YENEEA. This CDR3 has 15 amino acids. CDR3 DNA: TGTGCCAGCAGCTTTCCGGGAGCGCGGGAGGAGACCCAGTACTTC. It codes for CASSFPGAREETQYF.

This chain joins TRBV4-1 and TRBJ1-2; 7 nucleotides match TRBD1. V shed 4 bases and J 3 bases; nucleotides not matched to a gene: 14. The V gene's germline CDR1 is MGHRA and CDR2 YSYEKL. The CDR3 extends over 17 amino acids. CDR3 DNA sequence: TGCGCCAGCAGCCCTACGGACAGGCCGGTCGGATACTATGGCTACACCTTC. Amino acid sequence: CASSPTDRPVGYYGYTF.

The sample holds a few counts of this clone. This chain joins TRBV5-6 and TRBJ1-2; D possibly corresponds to TRBD1 (6 bases). The CDR3 is 14 amino acids. Germline lookup yields CDR1 SGHDT and CDR2 YYEEEE. Trimming removed 4 bases at V and 3 bases at J, with 13 bases between. In DNA, the CDR3 is TGTGCCAGCAGCCGGATGGACAGCCACTATGGCTACACCTTC. This codes for CASSRMDSHYGYTF.

The chain has TRBV21-1 and TRBJ2-7; TRBD2 is the table's D call, not checked against the DNA. TRBV21-1 is labeled a pseudogene. The CDR3 length is 15 residues. In DNA form, the CDR3 reads TGTGCCAGCAGCAACATGACTAGCGGACGGGCCGAGCAGTACTTC. As protein: CASSNMTSGRAEQYF.

V is TRBV9 and J is TRBJ2-7; TRBD1 is a possible D gene (6 bases). Between the trimmed V and J ends, which lost 0 bases and 3 bases, there was a span of 10 bases. The CDR3 runs to 14 residues. Germline V lookup: CDR1 SGDLS, CDR2 YYNGEE. CDR3 in amino acids: CASSVEDSVYEQYF. The CDR3, as DNA: TGTGCCAGCAGCGTAGAGGACAGCGTCTACGAGCAGTACTTC.

This sequence joins TRBV11-2 and TRBJ2-1; 9 bases agree with TRBD1. CDR3 length: 17 residues. The germline V gene has CDR1 SGHAT and CDR2 FQNNGV. V lost 2 bases and J lost 5; bases outside the gene matches: 10. The CDR3 DNA is TGTGCCAGCAGCTTATCCTTGGACAGGGGCCAGCACAATGAGCAGTTCTTC. It codes for CASSLSLDRGQHNEQFF.

The chain carries TRBV6-5 and TRBJ2-7; 9 positions match TRBD2. With V trimmed by 5 bases and J by 2 bases, 7 bases remained unmatched. CDR3 size: 15 residues. Germline V gene sequence: CDR1 MNHEY, CDR2 SVGAGI. The CDR3 loop is CASSLPSGGTYEQYF. In DNA form, the CDR3 reads TGTGCCAGCAGTCTCCCAAGCGGGGGGACCTACGAGCAGTACTTC.

The CDR3 loop is CASSLVSGGGEAFF. The CDR3 bases are TGTGCCAGCAGCTTGGTATCAGGGGGCGGAGAAGCTTTCTTT. The chain employs TRBV5-5 and TRBJ1-1; 8 nucleotides match TRBD1. This CDR3 is built from 14 residues. CDR1 and CDR2 (germline): SGHKS, YYEKEE (reference sequence). Trimming removed 0 bases from V and 8 bases from J; junction bases left unmatched: 6. Using reference TRBV5-5 and TRBJ1-1 for the parts outside the CDR3, the full variable domain is DAGVTQSPTHLIKTRGQQVTLRCSPISGHKSVSWYQQVLGQGPQFIFQYYEKEERGRGNFPDRFSARQFPNYSSELNVNALLLGDSALYLCASSLVSGGGEAFFGQGTRLTVV.

The gene calls are TRBV7-2 and TRBJ1-1; D not resolved. V dropped 5 bases and J dropped 6 bases, with 13 bases sitting between them. Germline V lookup: CDR1 SGHTA, CDR2 FQGNSA. The CDR3 totals 13 residues. The DNA for the CDR3 is TGTGCCAGCAGCGTACAGTGGTTCGCTGAAGCTTTCTTT. Protein product: CASSVQWFAEAFF.